Given below is one T cell receptor beta chain in context. Its target is not known. The record originates from a study of T cells expressing NK-cell markers. Notes on the study in general: Of the CD8+ T cell pool in several donors, roughly 1.0-8% was accounted for by dominant NKG2C+ clonotypes. Whether expanded NKG2C+ T cell clones were HCMV-specific remained unclear.

Germline CDR1 reads SGHDT; CDR2 reads YYEEEE. The CDR3 consists of 13 residues. TCRdb processed the 5' RACE reads again and assigns one entry to each CDR3 protein, with no DNA. The sample holds under 600,000 distinct CDR3 sequences. The TCR originated in a woman aged 50 to 60 in good health. Sequences were obtained from blood T cells: a sorted CD56 or NKG2C T cell subset, CD4+ or CD8+ T cells, or bulk PBMC T cells (not recorded which). The V and J genes are TRBV5-6 and TRBJ2-1; absent DNA, TCRdb's TRBD1 call cannot be checked. The CDR3 loop is CASSPRGPNEQFF. Looking up the rest from reference TRBV5-6 and TRBJ2-1 gives the full variable domain: DAGVTQSPTHLIKTRGQQVTLRCSPKSGHDTVSWYQQALGQGPQFIFQYYEEEERQRGNFPDRFSGHQFPNYSSELNVNALLLGDSALYLCASSPRGPNEQFFGPGTRLTVL.